This T cell receptor beta chain derives from a study of memory CD4+ T cells and cytomegalovirus serostatus. Findings and caveats of the study: Suggested: most of the CMV-linked TCR signature lies in CD4+ memory cells.

This clone came up a few times. The antigen remains unidentified. In the source study's methods: Out-of-frame sequences were removed, leaving a few million distinct TCRbeta sequences. Clones were read by immunoSEQ multiplex PCR, and TCRdb kept only the in-frame ones, dropping some. V, J and clone size were drawn from that table, and D and trimming were deduced from the DNA. The top ten clones hold around 0.94% of a sample with 35,000 to 55,000 clones, roughly 80% of them seen once. V was trimmed by 1 base and J by 0 bases, leaving 9 bases between them. Germline V gene data show CDR1 as SGHVS and CDR2 as FNYEAQ. CDR3 length: 16 amino acids. The sort gate was single viable CD3+CD4+CD8-CD45RO+ cells for memory CD4+ T cells.

V and J are TRBV7-6 and TRBJ2-2, with D possibly called TRBD1 or TRBD2 (6 bases each). The sequenced sample was memory CD4+ T cells from blood. The receptor was derived from an adult in good health and CMV-seronegative. The CDR3 reads CASSLEGGTNTGELFF. Here the CDR3 DNA reads TGTGCCAGCAGCTTAGAGGGGGGTACGAACACCGGGGAGCTGTTTTTT.